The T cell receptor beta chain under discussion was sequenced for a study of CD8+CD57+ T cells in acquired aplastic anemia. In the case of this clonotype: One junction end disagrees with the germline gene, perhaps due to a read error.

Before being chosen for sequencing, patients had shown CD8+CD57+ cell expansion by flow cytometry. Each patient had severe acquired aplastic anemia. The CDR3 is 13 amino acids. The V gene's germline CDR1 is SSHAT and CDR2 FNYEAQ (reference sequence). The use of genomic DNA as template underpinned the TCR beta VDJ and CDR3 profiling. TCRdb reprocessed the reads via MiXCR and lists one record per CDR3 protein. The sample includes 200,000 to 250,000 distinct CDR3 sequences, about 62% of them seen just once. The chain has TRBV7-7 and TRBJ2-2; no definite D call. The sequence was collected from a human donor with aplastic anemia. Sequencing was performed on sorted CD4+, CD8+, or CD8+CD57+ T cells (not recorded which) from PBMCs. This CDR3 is CASSLINTGELFF. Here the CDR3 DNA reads TGTGCTAGCAGCTTAATAAACACCGGGGAGCTGTTTTTT.